The rows below give T cell receptor beta chains drawn from one sample of a study of blood T cell repertoires in COVID-19. Here immunoSEQ multiplex PCR was the method, and the copy in TCRdb shows in-frame clones only, minus some. The sample has some 75,000 clones, 80% seen once. The sample comprised peripheral blood. The receptors originated from a man in his forties or fifties with COVID-19, enrolled during active disease. Each CDR3 is given with its conserved first and last residue. A D gene is named only where the DNA matches it firmly. For some rows the clone size is stated as once, few or many, or as a class when expanded; others skip it.

v_call: TRBV12-3/TRBV12-4; clone_size: .; d_call: .; j_call: TRBJ1-1; cdr3_aa: CASSIRTNTEAFF; cdr3_nt: TGTGCCAGCAGTATAAGGACAAACACTGAAGCTTTCTTT
v_call: TRBV19; clone_size: .; d_call: .; j_call: TRBJ2-3; cdr3_aa: CASQGRSTDTQYF; cdr3_nt: TGTGCCAGTCAGGGCCGAAGCACAGATACGCAGTATTTT
v_call: TRBV5-1; clone_size: .; d_call: TRBD2; j_call: TRBJ2-1; cdr3_aa: CASMGLAGAGYNEQFF; cdr3_nt: TGCGCCAGTATGGGACTAGCGGGAGCGGGATACAATGAGCAGTTCTTC
v_call: TRBV11-2; clone_size: once; d_call: TRBD2; j_call: TRBJ2-7; cdr3_aa: CASSLGVGSGRSYEQYF; cdr3_nt: TGTGCCAGCAGCTTAGGGGTTGGTAGCGGGCGCTCCTACGAGCAGTACTTC
v_call: TRBV27; clone_size: .; d_call: .; j_call: TRBJ1-1; cdr3_aa: CASSFGGSNTEAFF; cdr3_nt: TGTGCCAGCAGTTTTGGGGGGTCGAACACTGAAGCTTTCTTT
v_call: TRBV2; clone_size: .; d_call: .; j_call: TRBJ2-7; cdr3_aa: CASSGPGHPPYEQYF; cdr3_nt: TGTGCCAGCAGTGGGCCGGGACACCCCCCCTACGAGCAGTACTTC
v_call: TRBV6-2/TRBV6-3; clone_size: .; d_call: TRBD2; j_call: TRBJ2-1; cdr3_aa: CASSRTTSGSYNEQFF; cdr3_nt: TGTGCCAGCAGCCGAACGACTAGCGGGAGCTACAATGAGCAGTTCTTC
v_call: TRBV4-3; clone_size: .; d_call: TRBD2; j_call: TRBJ2-3; cdr3_aa: CASSQDWASGRADTQYF; cdr3_nt: TGCGCCAGCAGCCAAGATTGGGCTAGCGGGAGGGCAGATACGCAGTATTTT
v_call: TRBV11-2; clone_size: .; d_call: TRBD1; j_call: TRBJ1-2; cdr3_aa: CASSLGGQVYGYTF; cdr3_nt: TGTGCCAGCAGCTTAGGCGGACAGGTCTATGGCTACACCTTC
v_call: TRBV7-6; clone_size: .; d_call: TRBD1; j_call: TRBJ2-1; cdr3_aa: CASSLGQGLSYNEQFF; cdr3_nt: TGTGCCAGCAGCTTGGGACAGGGCCTCTCCTACAATGAGCAGTTCTTC
v_call: TRBV7-9; clone_size: once; d_call: .; j_call: TRBJ1-6; cdr3_aa: CASSLARPGPGTPLHF; cdr3_nt: TGTGCCAGCAGCTTAGCGCGTCCCGGGCCCGGGACACCCCTCCACTTT
v_call: TRBV4-2; clone_size: .; d_call: TRBD1; j_call: TRBJ1-3; cdr3_aa: CASSQGQGVNTIYF; cdr3_nt: TGTGCCAGCAGCCAAGGACAGGGTGTAAACACCATATATTTT
v_call: TRBV6-4; clone_size: .; d_call: .; j_call: TRBJ2-3; cdr3_aa: CASSAGFTDTQYF; cdr3_nt: TGTGCCAGCAGTGCGGGATTCACAGATACGCAGTATTTT
v_call: TRBV19; clone_size: .; d_call: .; j_call: TRBJ1-5; cdr3_aa: CARGPPGNQPQHF; cdr3_nt: TGTGCCAGAGGCCCACCGGGGAATCAGCCCCAGCATTTT
v_call: TRBV29-1; clone_size: .; d_call: .; j_call: TRBJ1-4; cdr3_aa: CSVEGEAANEKLFF; cdr3_nt: TGCAGCGTTGAAGGGGAGGCAGCTAATGAAAAACTGTTTTTT
v_call: TRBV18; clone_size: .; d_call: .; j_call: TRBJ2-5; cdr3_aa: CASSPFRSETQYF; cdr3_nt: TGTGCCAGCTCACCATTTAGGAGCGAGACCCAGTACTTC
v_call: TRBV4-1; clone_size: .; d_call: TRBD1; j_call: TRBJ2-1; cdr3_aa: CASSHGGDRPFDEQFF; cdr3_nt: TGCGCCAGCAGCCATGGAGGGGACAGGCCGTTCGATGAGCAGTTCTTC
v_call: TRBV7-8; clone_size: .; d_call: .; j_call: TRBJ1-1; cdr3_aa: CASSLGGRGLAEAFF; cdr3_nt: TGTGCCAGCAGCTTAGGAGGCAGGGGTTTGGCTGAAGCTTTCTTT
v_call: TRBV6-2/TRBV6-3; clone_size: .; d_call: .; j_call: TRBJ2-2; cdr3_aa: CASSYSSGAGVTGELFF; cdr3_nt: TGTGCCAGCAGTTACTCGAGTGGAGCGGGCGTCACCGGGGAGCTGTTTTTT
v_call: TRBV2; clone_size: .; d_call: TRBD1; j_call: TRBJ2-1; cdr3_aa: CAGDRGAYNEQFF; cdr3_nt: TGTGCCGGGGACAGGGGAGCCTACAATGAGCAGTTCTTC
v_call: TRBV6-5; clone_size: once; d_call: TRBD1; j_call: TRBJ1-6; cdr3_aa: CASIPGQDSPLHF; cdr3_nt: TGTGCCAGCATACCGGGACAGGATTCACCCCTCCACTTT
v_call: TRBV10-3; clone_size: few; d_call: TRBD1; j_call: TRBJ2-7; cdr3_aa: CAISEPGQGSDEQYF; cdr3_nt: TGTGCCATCAGTGAGCCCGGACAGGGCAGCGACGAGCAGTACTTC
v_call: TRBV28; clone_size: .; d_call: .; j_call: TRBJ1-1; cdr3_aa: CATGRGYTEAFF; cdr3_nt: TGTGCCACCGGAAGGGGATACACTGAAGCTTTCTTT
v_call: TRBV28; clone_size: .; d_call: .; j_call: TRBJ2-2; cdr3_aa: CASSLEVGELFF; cdr3_nt: TGTGCCAGCAGTTTGGAGGTCGGGGAGCTGTTTTTT